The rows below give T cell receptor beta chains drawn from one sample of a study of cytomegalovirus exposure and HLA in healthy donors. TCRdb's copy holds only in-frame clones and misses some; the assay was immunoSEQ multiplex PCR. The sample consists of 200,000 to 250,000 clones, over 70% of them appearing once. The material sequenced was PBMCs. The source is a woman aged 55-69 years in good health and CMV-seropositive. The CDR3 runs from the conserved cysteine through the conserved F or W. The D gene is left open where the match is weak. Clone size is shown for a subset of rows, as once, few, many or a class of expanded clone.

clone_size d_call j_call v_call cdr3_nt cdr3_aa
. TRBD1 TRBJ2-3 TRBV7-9 TGTGCCAGCAGCTTCGGGACAGGGCGTGATACGCAGTATTTT CASSFGTGRDTQYF
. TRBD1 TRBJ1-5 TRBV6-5 TGTGCCAGCAGTTCAACAGGGGGCAGGGGTAGTCAGCCCCAGCATTTT CASSSTGGRGSQPQHF
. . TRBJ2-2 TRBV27 TGTGCCAGCAGTTTAGGAGGAGGGGAGCTGTTTTTT CASSLGGGELFF
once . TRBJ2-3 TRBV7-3 TGTGCCAGCAGCTTAGGATGGACAGCCACAGATACGCAGTATTTT CASSLGWTATDTQYF
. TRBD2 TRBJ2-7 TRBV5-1 TGCGCCAGCAGTTCCGGGCCGACTAGCTCCTACGGGCAGTACTTC CASSSGPTSSYGQYF
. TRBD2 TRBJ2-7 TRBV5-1 TGCGCCAGCAGCTTCGAGGGAGGGCGTGGTGAGCAGTGCTTC CASSFEGGRGEQCF
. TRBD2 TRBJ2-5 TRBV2 TGTGCCAGCACCGACAGGACGGGGGGGGAGACCCAGTACTTC CASTDRTGGETQYF
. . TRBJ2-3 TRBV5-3 TGTGCCAGAAGCGGTGGGACTCCAGATACGCAGTATTTT CARSGGTPDTQYF
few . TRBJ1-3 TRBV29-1 TGCAGCGTTAAAGGGAGATTTGGAAACACCATATATTTT CSVKGRFGNTIYF
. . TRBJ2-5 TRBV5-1 TGCGCCAGCGGCGAGGGGCGGGGAGGAGAGACCCAGTACTTC CASGEGRGGETQYF
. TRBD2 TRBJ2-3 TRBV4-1 TGCGCCAGCAGCCACTTCGTAGCGGGCCACACAGATACGCAGTATTTT CASSHFVAGHTDTQYF
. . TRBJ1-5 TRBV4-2 TGTGCCAGCAGCCAAGTTTCAGGAAATCAGCCCCAGCATTTT CASSQVSGNQPQHF
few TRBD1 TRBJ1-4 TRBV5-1 TGCGCCAGCAGCCCCGGGACAGGGGGGACTAATGAAAAACTGTTTTTT CASSPGTGGTNEKLFF
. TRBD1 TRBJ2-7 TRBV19 TGTGCCAGTAGTAGGAGACAGGGTGTCTACGAGCAGTACTTC CASSRRQGVYEQYF
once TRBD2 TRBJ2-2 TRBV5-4 TGTGCCAGCAGCCCCGGGACTAGCGAATTATACACCGGGGAGCTGTTTTTT CASSPGTSELYTGELFF
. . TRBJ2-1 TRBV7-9 TGTGCCAGCACCCTTCGTGGGAGGGGGAACAATGAGCAGTTCTTC CASTLRGRGNNEQFF
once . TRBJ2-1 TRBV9 TGTGCCAGCAGCGTAGGGCGGGGCTACAATGAGCAGTTCTTC CASSVGRGYNEQFF
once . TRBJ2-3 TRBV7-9 TGTGCCAGCAGCCTTCCCTTGACAGGGAGGTACACAGATACGCAGTATTTT CASSLPLTGRYTDTQYF
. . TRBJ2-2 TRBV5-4 TGTGCCAGCCCGGGAAGAGAAGACACCGGGGAGCTGTTTTTT CASPGREDTGELFF
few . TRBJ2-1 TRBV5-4 TGTGCCAGCAGCCCACCGGACACCTTAAGTCGCAATGAGCAGTTCTTC CASSPPDTLSRNEQFF
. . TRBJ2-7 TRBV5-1 TGCGCCAGCAGCTTGCGTACAGGCACCTACGAGCAGTACTTC CASSLRTGTYEQYF
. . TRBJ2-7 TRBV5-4 TGTGCCAGCAGCTTGGGGGGGGGCGATTACGAGCAGTACTTC CASSLGGGDYEQYF
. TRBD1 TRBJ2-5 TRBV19 TGTGCCAGTAGTAAGACAGGGGTAGAGACCCAGTACTTC CASSKTGVETQYF
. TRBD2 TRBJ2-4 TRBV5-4 TGTGCCAGCAGCCCAGGGACTAGCGGAGTAGCCAAAAACATTCAGTACTTC CASSPGTSGVAKNIQYF
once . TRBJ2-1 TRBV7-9 TGTGCCAGCGGTTCAGGGGTAGGCGAGCAGTTCTTC CASGSGVGEQFF
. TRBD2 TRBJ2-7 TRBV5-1 TGCGCCAGCAGCGCCGGGACTAGCGGGCCTAGCTCCTACGAGCAGTACTTC CASSAGTSGPSSYEQYF
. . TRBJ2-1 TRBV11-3 TGTGCCAGCAGCTCCCGGAGCTGGGATGAGCAGTTCTTC CASSSRSWDEQFF
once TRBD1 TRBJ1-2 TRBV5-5 TGTGCCAGCAGCTGGGGACAGGGCGAAGCTAACTATGGCTACACCTTC CASSWGQGEANYGYTF
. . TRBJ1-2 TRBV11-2 TGTGCCAGCAGCCCTAACCGGGAGAATGGCTACACCTTC CASSPNRENGYTF
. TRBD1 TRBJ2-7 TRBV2 TGTGCCAGCAGGCAAACCGGGACAGAGGGCGAGCAGTACTTC CASRQTGTEGEQYF
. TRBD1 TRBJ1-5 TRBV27 TGTGCCAGCAGCACAGGGGAGAATCAGCCCCAGCATTTT CASSTGENQPQHF
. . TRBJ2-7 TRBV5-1 TGCGCCAGCAGCTTGGTAGAGGCTCCCTACGAGCAGTACTTC CASSLVEAPYEQYF
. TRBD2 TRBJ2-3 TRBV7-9 TGTGCCAGCAGCTCCGGGATCGCGGGAGAATCTACGCAGTATTTT CASSSGIAGESTQYF
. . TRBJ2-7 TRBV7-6 TGTGCCAGCGGGAGTTCCTACGAGCAGTACTTC CASGSSYEQYF
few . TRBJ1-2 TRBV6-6 TGTGCCAGCACTGGGCGAATGCCTCTCTATGGCTACACCTTC CASTGRMPLYGYTF
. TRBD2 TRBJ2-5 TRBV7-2 TGTGCCAGCAGCTTAGCGAGCACTAGCGGGCTCCGAGAGACCCAGTACTTC CASSLASTSGLRETQYF
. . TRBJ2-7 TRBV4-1 TGCGCCAGCAGCCCGCCGCTCAAGGGGTCAACATACGAGCAGTACTTC CASSPPLKGSTYEQYF
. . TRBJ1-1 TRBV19 TGTGCCAGTAGTATTGAGAGGAGGAACACTGAAGCTTTCTTT CASSIERRNTEAFF
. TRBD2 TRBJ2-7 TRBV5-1 TGCGCCTGCTCTAGCGGGAATTCCTACGAGCAGTACTTC CACSSGNSYEQYF
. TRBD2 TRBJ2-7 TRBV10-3 TGTGCCTTCACTAGCGGGAGGGCCTTATACGAGCAGTACTTC CAFTSGRALYEQYF